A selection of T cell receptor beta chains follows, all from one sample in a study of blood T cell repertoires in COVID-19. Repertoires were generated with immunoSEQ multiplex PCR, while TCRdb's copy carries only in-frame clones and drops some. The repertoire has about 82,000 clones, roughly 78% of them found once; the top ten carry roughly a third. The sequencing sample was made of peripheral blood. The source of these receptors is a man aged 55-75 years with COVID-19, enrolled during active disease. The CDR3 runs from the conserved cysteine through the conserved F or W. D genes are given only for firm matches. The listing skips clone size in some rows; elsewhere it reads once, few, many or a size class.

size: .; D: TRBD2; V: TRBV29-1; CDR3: CSVRHPGLNYEQYF
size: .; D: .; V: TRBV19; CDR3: CASSRGLYTEAFF
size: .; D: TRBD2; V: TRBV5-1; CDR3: CASSLSGGATGQYF
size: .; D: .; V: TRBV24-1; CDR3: CATSDSGRGDTQYF
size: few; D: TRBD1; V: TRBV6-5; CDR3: CASSLQGGNQPQHF
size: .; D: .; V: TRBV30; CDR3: CAWSVLGMDGYTF
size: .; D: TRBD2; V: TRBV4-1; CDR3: CASSQEGISGRLSTGELFF
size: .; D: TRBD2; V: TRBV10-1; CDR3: CASRGTSGRHEQFF
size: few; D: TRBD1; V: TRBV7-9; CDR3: CASSLTTGTEEREQYF
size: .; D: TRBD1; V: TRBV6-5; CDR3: CASSYDRGHMSEKLFF
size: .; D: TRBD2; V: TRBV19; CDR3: CASSIDRASGGSGELFF
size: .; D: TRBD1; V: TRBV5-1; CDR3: CASSLEGTGYEQYF
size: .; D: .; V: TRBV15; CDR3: CATSRVGGTLNQPQHF
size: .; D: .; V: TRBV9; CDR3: CASSKGGFGETQYF
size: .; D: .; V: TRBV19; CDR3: CASSKSAGSTLNEKLFF
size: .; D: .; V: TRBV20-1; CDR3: CSASAGTAKETQYF
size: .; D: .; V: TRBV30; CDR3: CAWSGLPFGELFF
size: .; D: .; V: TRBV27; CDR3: CASSFQVNTEAFF
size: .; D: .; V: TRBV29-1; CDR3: CSVVGLLNTEAFF
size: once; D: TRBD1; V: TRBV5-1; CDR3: CASSLQGQGYEKLFF
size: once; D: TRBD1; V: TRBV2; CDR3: CASSELVWDRTKLEYF
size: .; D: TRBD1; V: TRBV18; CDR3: CASSIDRDGNTIYF
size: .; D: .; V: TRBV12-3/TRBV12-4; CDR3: CASSLVGAYEQYF
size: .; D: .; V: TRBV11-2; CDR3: CASGPGGSNEKLFF
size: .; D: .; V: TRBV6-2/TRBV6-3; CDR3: CASSLGKGRTEAFF
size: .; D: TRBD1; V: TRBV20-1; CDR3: CSASPDRGRDSPLHF
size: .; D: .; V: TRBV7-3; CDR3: CASRGGGDEQFF
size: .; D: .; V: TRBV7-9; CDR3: CASSLFVDNEKLFF
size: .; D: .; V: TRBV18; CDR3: CASSPLEISGANVLTF
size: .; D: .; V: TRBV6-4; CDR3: CASSVSFSYNEQFF
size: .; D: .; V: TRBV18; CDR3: CASSDNDYEQYF
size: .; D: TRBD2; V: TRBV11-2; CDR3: CASSFGTSSTGELFF
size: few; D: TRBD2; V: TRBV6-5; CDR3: CASSSGLAGSYEQYF
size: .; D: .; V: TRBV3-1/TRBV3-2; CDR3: CASSYPGEKNIQYF
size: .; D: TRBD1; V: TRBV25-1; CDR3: CASSGIGQGPGGEQFF
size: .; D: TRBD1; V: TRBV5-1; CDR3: CASSRDGRTGSGNTIYF
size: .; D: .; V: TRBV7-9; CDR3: CASSLAGPNYNEQFF
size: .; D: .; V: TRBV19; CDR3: CASSRRMNTEAFF
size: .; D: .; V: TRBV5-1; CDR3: CASSLEGGEQYF
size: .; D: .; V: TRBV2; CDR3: CASIGGDNEQFF
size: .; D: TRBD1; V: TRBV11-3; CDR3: CASSKRVVTGYLREQYF
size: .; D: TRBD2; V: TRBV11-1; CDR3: CASRLEASGTYEQYF
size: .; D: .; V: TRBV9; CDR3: CASSVRDYGNEQFF
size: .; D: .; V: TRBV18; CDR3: CASSPLGPYNEQFF
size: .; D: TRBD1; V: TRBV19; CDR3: CAIDTGGYGYTF
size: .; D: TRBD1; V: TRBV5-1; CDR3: CASSLGGTGANTGELFF
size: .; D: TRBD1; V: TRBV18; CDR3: CASSNDRGFANEKLFF
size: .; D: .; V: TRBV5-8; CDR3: CASSLLSWAFF
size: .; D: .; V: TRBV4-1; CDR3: CASSQEHPYEQYF
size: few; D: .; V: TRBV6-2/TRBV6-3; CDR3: CASSYSTGPQHF
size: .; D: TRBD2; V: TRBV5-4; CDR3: CASSLAAGGSGELFF
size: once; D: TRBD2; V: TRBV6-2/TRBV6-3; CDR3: CASSYSREAGELFF
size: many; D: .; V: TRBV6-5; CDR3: CASAGNTEAFF
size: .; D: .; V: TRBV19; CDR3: CASKETYRGAGETQYF
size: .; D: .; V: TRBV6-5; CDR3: CASSTLGSIGEQFF
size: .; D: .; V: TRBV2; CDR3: CASSPRAQGGHEQFF
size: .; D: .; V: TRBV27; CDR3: CASSLRGRGTGELFF
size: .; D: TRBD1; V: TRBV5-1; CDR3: CASSPGQGWEEKLFF
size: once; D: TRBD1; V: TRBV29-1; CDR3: CSATGTGRYEQYF